This T cell receptor beta chain stems from a study of post-analysis software for immune sequencing data. Unique molecular identifiers tagged the TCR beta cDNA libraries. A single record per CDR3 protein comes from TCRdb applying MiXCR to the PCR reads. The data hold more than 450,000 distinct CDR3 sequences, with roughly 47% observed a single time. Study findings and constraints: When patients were compared with controls, about five TRBV segments were more frequent, TRBV5-6, TRBV5-1 and TRBV20-1 among them.

Note on this clonotype: As yet, its antigen is unknown.

This CDR3 has 16 residues. After removal of 4 bases from V and 7 bases from J, the junction contained 8 bases not matched to a gene. The chain links TRBV12-3 or TRBV12-4 to TRBJ1-6; TRBD1 aligns across 9 bases. The sample was blood. The source is a girl aged 5-17 years with multiple sclerosis. The DNA for the CDR3 is TGTGCCAGCAGTTCGCGAAGCGGACAGGGGAATTCACCCCTCCACTTT. This translates into CASSSRSGQGNSPLHF.